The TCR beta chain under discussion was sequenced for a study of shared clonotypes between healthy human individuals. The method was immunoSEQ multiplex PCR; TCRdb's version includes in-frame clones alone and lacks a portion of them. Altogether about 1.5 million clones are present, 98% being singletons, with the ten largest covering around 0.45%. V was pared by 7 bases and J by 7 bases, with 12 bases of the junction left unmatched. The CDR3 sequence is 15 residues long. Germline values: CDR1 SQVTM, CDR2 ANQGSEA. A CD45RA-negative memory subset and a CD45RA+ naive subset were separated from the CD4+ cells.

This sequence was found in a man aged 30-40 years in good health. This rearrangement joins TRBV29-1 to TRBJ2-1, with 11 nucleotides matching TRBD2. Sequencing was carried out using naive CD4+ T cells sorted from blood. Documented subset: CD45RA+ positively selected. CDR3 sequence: CSAGWGLAVPNEQFF. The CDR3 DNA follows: TGCAGCGCCGGGTGGGGACTAGCGGTGCCTAATGAGCAGTTCTTC.